This record concerns one T cell receptor (beta chain) sequence. These data are taken from a study of T cell changes during pregnancy in multiple sclerosis. Some clones are missing from TCRdb's copy, which holds only in-frame ones; the method was immunoSEQ multiplex PCR. The sample consists of more than 45,000 clones, around 92% of them appearing once. Losses at the gene ends were 2 bases for V and 7 bases for J; bases not matched to a gene: 14. Germline lookup yields CDR1 SGHDT and CDR2 YYEEEE. The CDR3 is 16 amino acids. The input for sequencing was CD4+ T cells from peripheral blood mononuclear cells, taken after pregnancy. This chain joins TRBV5-6 and TRBJ1-2, with 7 bases lining up with TRBD1. The receptor comes from a female donor with multiple sclerosis, enrolled in a pregnancy study. The CDR3 DNA reads TGTGCCAGCAGCTTACCCTCCAGGGGGAGAGGGGGTGGCTACACCTTC. It codes for CASSLPSRGRGGGYTF.